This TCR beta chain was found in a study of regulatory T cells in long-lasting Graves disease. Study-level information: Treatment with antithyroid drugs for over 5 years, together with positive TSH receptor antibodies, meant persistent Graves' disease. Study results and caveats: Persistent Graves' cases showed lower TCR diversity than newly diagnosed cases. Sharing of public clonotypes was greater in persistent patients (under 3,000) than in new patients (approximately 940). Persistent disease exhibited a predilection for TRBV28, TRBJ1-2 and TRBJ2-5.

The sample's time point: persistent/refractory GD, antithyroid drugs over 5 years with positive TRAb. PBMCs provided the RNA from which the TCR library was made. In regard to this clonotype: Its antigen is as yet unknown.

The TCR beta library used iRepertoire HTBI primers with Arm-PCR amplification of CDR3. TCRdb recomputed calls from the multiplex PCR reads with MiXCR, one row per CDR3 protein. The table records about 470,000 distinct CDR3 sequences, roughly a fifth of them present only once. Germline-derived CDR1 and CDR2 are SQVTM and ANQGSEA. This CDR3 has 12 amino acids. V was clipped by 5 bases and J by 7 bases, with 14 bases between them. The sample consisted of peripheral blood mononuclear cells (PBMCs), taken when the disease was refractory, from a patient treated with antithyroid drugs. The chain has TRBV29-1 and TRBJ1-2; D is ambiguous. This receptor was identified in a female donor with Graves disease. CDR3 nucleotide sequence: TGCAGCGTTATTGCCGCCACCCGTGGCTACACCTTC. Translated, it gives CSVIAATRGYTF.